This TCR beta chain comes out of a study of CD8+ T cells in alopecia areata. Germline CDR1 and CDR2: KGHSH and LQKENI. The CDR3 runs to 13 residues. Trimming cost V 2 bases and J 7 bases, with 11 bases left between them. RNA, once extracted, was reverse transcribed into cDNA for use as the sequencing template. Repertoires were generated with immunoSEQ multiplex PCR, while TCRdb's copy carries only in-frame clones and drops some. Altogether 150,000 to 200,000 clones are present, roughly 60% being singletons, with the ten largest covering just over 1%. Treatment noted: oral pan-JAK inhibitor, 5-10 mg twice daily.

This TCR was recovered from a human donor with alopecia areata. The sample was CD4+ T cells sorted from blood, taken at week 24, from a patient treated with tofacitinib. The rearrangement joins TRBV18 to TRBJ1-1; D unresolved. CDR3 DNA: TGTGCCAGCTCACCAAAGGATGGTAGTGAAGCTTTCTTT. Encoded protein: CASSPKDGSEAFF.